Below are 27 T cell receptor beta chains sequenced from a single sample in a study of beta chain features in type 1 diabetes. Expressed TCRB transcripts got sequenced, as all isolated RNA was reverse transcribed. Libraries were prepared by immunoSEQ multiplex PCR; TCRdb keeps only in-frame clonotypes and omits some of them. The sample holds some 220,000 clones; roughly 10% are singletons and the top ten take 1% to 1.5%. Specimen: central memory CD4+ T cells from blood. These receptors all come from a man aged 18 to 30 in good health.

This clone was observed many times. This chain uses TRBV4-1 with TRBJ1-2; D is possibly TRBD1 (6 bases). Per germline, CDR1 MGHRA and CDR2 YSYEKL. V was shortened by 3 bases and J by 4 bases, with 12 bases between the two germline ends. This CDR3 has 14 residues. The CDR3 region has the DNA TGCGCCAGCAGCCAGGAACAGGGCCCCTATGGCTACACCTTC. It codes for CASSQEQGPYGYTF.

This chain connects TRBV27 to TRBJ2-2; no clear D gene. This CDR3 contains 11 residues. Germline assignment: CDR1 MNHEY and CDR2 SMNVEV (reference sequence). Trimming removed 8 bases from V and 9 bases from J, with 10 bases in between. The chain's CDR3 is CASGLNRELFF. CDR3 DNA: TGTGCCAGCGGGCTCAACCGGGAGCTGTTTTTT.

This clone has only a few counts. The V and J genes are TRBV5-6 and TRBJ2-3; D assignment may be TRBD1 or TRBD2 (6 bases each). This CDR3 is 14 amino acids long. Trimming cost V 4 bases and J 2 bases, with 11 bases left between them. Germline CDR1 SGHDT, CDR2 YYEEEE. DNA for the CDR3: TGTGCCAGCAGCGGAGGGGGGTACACAGATACGCAGTATTTT. It codes for CASSGGGYTDTQYF.

The chain carries TRBV7-3 and TRBJ2-1; 8 nucleotides agree with TRBD1. Germline CDR1 is SGHTA and CDR2 is FQGTGA. The V and J ends lost 5 bases and 5 bases, in that order; junction bases with no gene match: 5. The CDR3 extends over 14 amino acids. The CDR3 region has the DNA TGTGCCAGCAGCCCGGGGACAGGCCACAATGAGCAGTTCTTC. Translating it yields CASSPGTGHNEQFF.

The rearrangement uses TRBV18 and TRBJ1-1; 7 positions match TRBD1. CDR3 length: 13 residues. V was pared by 6 bases and J by 5 bases, with 6 bases of the junction left unmatched. The germline CDR1 and CDR2 sequences are KGHSH and LQKENI. CDR3 nucleotides: TGTGCCAGCTCCCTAGGACAGGTAACTGAAGCTTTCTTT. Residues: CASSLGQVTEAFF.

The J gene is TRBJ2-3, the V gene TRBV5-6; possibly TRBD1 for D (5 bases). The CDR3 has 14 amino acids. Germline CDR1 and CDR2: SGHDT and YYEEEE. The V and J ends lost 0 bases and 2 bases respectively, with 7 bases between them. In DNA form, the CDR3 reads TGTGCCAGCAGCTTGGGACAGTACACAGATACGCAGTATTTT. Its translation: CASSLGQYTDTQYF.

This sequence joins TRBV10-3 and TRBJ2-1, with D perhaps matching TRBD1 (5 bases). Germline CDR1 and CDR2: ENHRY and SYGVKD. V was pared by 4 bases and J by 0 bases, with 7 bases between. This CDR3 has 14 amino acids. The CDR3 DNA reads TGTGCCATCAGTGGGGGCAGCTCCTACAATGAGCAGTTCTTC. Protein product: CAISGGSSYNEQFF.

The CDR3 bases are TGTGCCAGCAGCCCTATTTCCGGTGGACAGGGTGAAGAGACCCAGTACTTC. Residues: CASSPISGGQGEETQYF. V and J are TRBV11-3 and TRBJ2-5; 8 nucleotides align to TRBD1. This CDR3 is built from 17 residues. Germline CDR1 is SGHNT and CDR2 is YENEEA. V lost 5 bases to trimming and J lost 3 bases; unmatched junction nucleotides: 14. Combining the CDR3 with reference TRBV11-3 and TRBJ2-5 gives the whole variable domain EAGVVQSPRYKIIEKKQPVAFWCNPISGHNTLYWYLQNLGQGPELLIRYENEEAVDDSQLPKDRFSAERLKGVDSTLKIQPAELGDSAVYLCASSPISGGQGEETQYFGPGTRLLVL.

The J gene is TRBJ2-1, the V gene TRBV7-9, with TRBD2 matching over 8 bases. CDR3 length: 17 residues. Germline V gene sequence: CDR1 SEHNR, CDR2 FQNEAQ (reference sequence). The V and J ends lost 1 base and 3 bases, in that order; junction bases with no gene match: 8. The CDR3 is CASSLDVTSGSYNEQFF. CDR3 coding DNA: TGTGCCAGCAGCTTAGATGTCACTAGCGGCAGCTACAATGAGCAGTTCTTC.

V and J are TRBV7-2 and TRBJ2-3; 7 bases line up with TRBD1. V shed 4 bases and J 0 bases; nucleotides not matched to a gene: 4. Germline CDR1 SGHTA, CDR2 FQGNSA. The CDR3 contains 15 residues. The CDR3, as DNA: TGTGCCAGCAGCTGGAACAGGGGCAGCACAGATACGCAGTATTTT. Its translation: CASSWNRGSTDTQYF.

This clone occurred a few times. The chain combines TRBV6-6 with TRBJ1-4; D gene uncertain. Between the trimmed V and J ends, which lost 0 bases and 10 bases, there was a span of 6 bases. This CDR3 contains 12 residues. Germline V gene lookup returns CDR1 MNHNY and CDR2 SVGAGI (reference sequence). CDR3 in DNA: TGTGCCAGCAGTTACTCGTGGGCAAAACTGTTTTTT. Encoded protein: CASSYSWAKLFF.

This clone was observed at least ten times. This chain joins TRBV7-2 and TRBJ2-5; no reliable D call. This CDR3 has 11 residues. Trimming left V 4 bases short and J 7 bases short, with 7 bases between. Germline V lookup: CDR1 SGHTA, CDR2 FQGNSA. The CDR3 coding sequence is TGTGCCAGCAGCTCACCCGGGACCCAGTACTTC. Its protein product is CASSSPGTQYF.

The chain carries TRBV5-1 and TRBJ2-5; D unresolved. Gene TRBJ2-7 matches the end of the DNA better, so the J call may be wrong. CDR3 length: 13 amino acids. CDR1 is SGHRS and CDR2 is YFSETQ in the germline V gene. The CDR3 loop is CASSLGPDYEQYF. The DNA for the CDR3 is TGCGCCAGCAGCTTGGGACCTGACTACGAGCAGTACTTC.

The rearrangement joins TRBV5-6 to TRBJ2-7; no firm D call. Trimming stripped 4 bases from V and 4 bases from J, with 12 bases between. The V gene's germline CDR1 is SGHDT and CDR2 YYEEEE. The CDR3 consists of 13 residues. CDR3 amino acids: CASSPGPAYEQYF. CDR3 bases: TGTGCCAGCAGCCCCGGGCCCGCATACGAGCAGTACTTC.

This clone occurred a few times. A far larger clone is a single base away, which makes a read error likely. This chain uses TRBV7-2 with TRBJ2-7; 9 nucleotides agree with TRBD2. Looked up from germline, CDR1 is SGHTA and CDR2 is FQGNSA. V lost 5 bases to trimming and J lost 7 bases; unmatched junction nucleotides: 12. The CDR3 is 15 amino acids. CDR3 loop: CASSADGIAGVEQYF. CDR3 nucleotide sequence: TGTGCCAGCAGCGCCGACGGTATAGCGGGAGTTGAGCAGTACTTC.

The CDR3: CASRTRGDQETQYF. CDR3 DNA: TGCGCCAGCAGGACTCGCGGGGACCAAGAGACCCAGTACTTC. The chain links TRBV5-1 to TRBJ2-5; D possibly corresponds to TRBD2 (6 bases). V was pared by 5 bases and J by 0 bases, with 11 bases between. Germline V CDR1 and CDR2: SGHRS, YFSETQ. The CDR3 length is 14 residues. Using reference TRBV5-1 and TRBJ2-5 for the parts outside the CDR3, the full variable domain is KAGVTQTPRYLIKTRGQQVTLSCSPISGHRSVSWYQQTPGQGLQFLFEYFSETQRNKGNFPGRFSGRQFSNSRSEMNVSTLELGDSALYLCASRTRGDQETQYFGPGTRLLVL.

This sequence joins TRBV29-1 and TRBJ2-1; 7 bases line up with TRBD2. V dropped 0 bases and J dropped 8; count of bases not matched to a gene: 1. The CDR3 length is 12 residues. Per germline, CDR1 SQVTM and CDR2 ANQGSEA. The DNA of the CDR3 is TGCAGCGTTGAAGATGGGGGGGATGAGCAGTTCTTC. Its protein product is CSVEDGGDEQFF.

In its sample, this clone was seen a few times. This chain links TRBV9 with TRBJ2-3; 10 bases align to TRBD1. This CDR3 is built from 16 residues. Germline lookup yields CDR1 SGDLS and CDR2 YYNGEE. Germline trimming cut 2 bases from V and 5 bases from J; bases unmatched to any gene: 8. CDR3 sequence: CASSVDPGQGIDTQYF. CDR3 nucleotide sequence: TGTGCCAGCAGCGTCGACCCGGGACAGGGGATAGATACGCAGTATTTT. The variable domain in full, with the rest retrieved from reference TRBV9 and TRBJ2-3, is DSGVTQTPKHLITATGQRVTLRCSPRSGDLSVYWYQQSLDQGLQFLIQYYNGEERAKGNILERFSAQQFPDLHSELNLSSLELGDSALYFCASSVDPGQGIDTQYFGPGTRLTVL.

This clone was found a few times. The rearrangement joins TRBV4-2 to TRBJ2-1, with TRBD1 matching 8 bases. V lost 1 base and J lost 7; bases outside the gene matches: 15. Germline V gene data show CDR1 as LGHNA and CDR2 as YNFKEQ. This CDR3 is built from 18 residues. The DNA of the CDR3 is TGTGCCAGCAGCCAAGGGACCGCCGGGACAGGAGGAGGGAATGAGCAGTTCTTC. It encodes CASSQGTAGTGGGNEQFF.

Only a few counts were recorded for this clone. The genes are TRBV7-6 and TRBJ2-7; tentative D call: TRBD1 (6 bases). CDR1 is SGHVS and CDR2 is FNYEAQ in the germline V gene. This CDR3 has 14 residues. Trimming removed 5 bases at V and 0 bases at J, with 11 bases between. Here the CDR3 reads CASSPGTYSYEQYF. For the CDR3, the DNA is TGTGCCAGCAGCCCCGGGACATACTCCTACGAGCAGTACTTC.

The CDR3 is CASSSALGGGTYEQYF. The CDR3 bases are TGTGCCAGCAGTTCGGCACTAGGCGGGGGGACCTACGAGCAGTACTTC. This rearrangement joins TRBV6-5 to TRBJ2-7, with TRBD2 matching 8 bases. The junction had 10 bases not matched to a gene; V was cut back by 4 bases and J by 2 bases. CDR1 is MNHEY and CDR2 is SVGAGI in the germline V gene. The CDR3 is made up of 16 amino acids.

This chain connects TRBV4-3 to TRBJ1-5; unclear D gene. Trimming pared 0 bases from V and 10 bases from J, leaving 16 bases between. The CDR3 totals 15 residues. The germline gives CDR1 LGHNA, CDR2 YSLEER. The CDR3 sequence is CASSQDLDPARPQHF. The CDR3 nucleotides are TGCGCCAGCAGCCAAGATCTGGACCCAGCTAGACCCCAGCATTTT.

The chain carries TRBV30 and TRBJ2-7; D possibly corresponds to TRBD2 (6 bases). The CDR3 runs 16 residues. The germline V gene has CDR1 GTSNPN and CDR2 SVGIG (reference sequence). The V and J ends lost 2 bases and 3 bases respectively, with 20 bases between them. The CDR3 here is CAWSRGVKAGSYEQYF. The CDR3 nucleotides read TGTGCCTGGAGTAGGGGAGTAAAGGCGGGAAGCTACGAGCAGTACTTC.

The chain couples TRBV7-3 to TRBJ2-5, with 9 bases identical to TRBD2. The V gene's germline CDR1 is SGHTA and CDR2 FQGTGA. The CDR3 has 16 amino acids. The trim removed 0 bases at V and 5 bases at J, leaving 7 bases unmatched. CDR3 in DNA: TGTGCCAGCAGCTTAACTAGCGGGAGAGGATTGGAGACCCAGTACTTC. Encoded protein: CASSLTSGRGLETQYF.

V and J are TRBV7-2 and TRBJ1-1, with unresolved D. Germline V gene data show CDR1 as SGHTA and CDR2 as FQGNSA. Trimming removed 3 bases at V and 2 bases at J, with 10 bases between. This CDR3 has 14 amino acids. For the CDR3, the DNA is TGTGCCAGCAGCTTGGACGGAACTAACACTGAAGCTTTCTTT. Protein: CASSLDGTNTEAFF.

This clone was seen ten or more times. The CDR3 nucleotides are TGTGCCAGCTCACCACCGGTGGATACGCAGTATTTT. This sequence encodes CASSPPVDTQYF. V is TRBV18 and J is TRBJ2-3; D remains ambiguous. Germline loops: CDR1 KGHSH, CDR2 LQKENI. The V end lost 0 bases, the J end lost 6 bases, and 4 bases lay between the germline ends. CDR3 size: 12 residues.

The genes are TRBV9 and TRBJ2-3; no clear D. The CDR3 totals 14 residues. Trimming removed 4 bases from V and 4 bases from J, with 13 bases in between. The V gene's germline CDR1 is SGDLS and CDR2 YYNGEE. The CDR3 sequence: CASSPSTRPDTQYF. The CDR3 bases are TGTGCCAGCAGCCCTTCGACGAGGCCAGATACGCAGTATTTT.